This T cell receptor (beta chain) was sequenced during a study of circulating and synovial CD4+ cells in juvenile arthritis. Assay: immunoSEQ multiplex PCR; the TCRdb copy retains only in-frame clones and omits some. The sample has fewer than 35,000 clones, 95% seen once; the top ten hold approximately 0.17%. Patients with active juvenile idiopathic arthritis donated these samples. Concerning this clone: The antigen remains undetermined.

The CDR3 contains 16 residues. V was clipped by 7 bases and J by 1 base; unmatched bases: 12. The germline CDR1 and CDR2 sequences are MNHNY and SVGAGI (reference sequence). Broader study findings: CPL versus bulk CD4 samples: T cell genome counts differed by at least an order of magnitude. Some such blood samples were as oligoclonal as synovium. These blood cells shared more CDR3 sequences with synovium than bulk blood.

The rearrangement joins TRBV6-6 to TRBJ1-1, with TRBD1 matching over 7 bases. This TCR derives from a human donor with juvenile idiopathic arthritis. Sequencing was done on a sample of CD4+ T cells from blood. Written as DNA, the CDR3 is TGTGCCAGCATAGGGAGGACAGGAAAAGGGAACACTGAAGCTTTCTTT. As protein: CASIGRTGKGNTEAFF.